Below, 18 T cell receptor beta chains from the same sample are listed, as sequenced in a study of neoadjuvant anti-PD-1 for oral cavity cancer. The method was immunoSEQ multiplex PCR; TCRdb's version includes in-frame clones alone and lacks a portion of them. The data contain tens of thousands of clones, 80% to 90% of them singletons. The source material was PBMCs, sampled before nivolumab (anti-PD-1) treatment. These receptors were taken from a person between 40 and 80 years old with oral cavity squamous cell carcinoma.

The chain recombines TRBV6-5 with TRBJ1-3; weak D call: TRBD1 (6 bases). V lost 4 bases and J lost 7, with 17 bases in between. From germline, CDR1 is MNHEY and CDR2 SVGAGI. CDR3 size: 15 residues. CDR3 sequence (DNA): TGTGCCAGCAGTTTGGCCGGGGGCTTCGGTAACACCATATATTTT. This translates into CASSLAGGFGNTIYF.

The genes are TRBV30 and TRBJ2-5; D is unresolved. The V and J ends lost 4 bases and 5 bases respectively, with 8 bases between them. CDR3 size: 11 residues. Germline values: CDR1 GTSNPN, CDR2 SVGIG (reference sequence). The CDR3 bases are TGTGCCTGGAACAGTGTCGAGACCCAGTACTTC. It is translated as CAWNSVETQYF.

The CDR3 reads CASSLNRAKGSFF. The CDR3 DNA sequence: TGTGCCAGCAGCTTAAATAGGGCTAAGGGGTCTTTCTTT. The chain uses TRBV7-3 and TRBJ1-1, with TRBD1 as a possible D gene (5 bases). The V and J ends lost 1 base and 12 bases respectively, with 15 bases between them. Germline V CDR1 and CDR2: SGHTA, FQGTGA. The length of the CDR3 is 13 residues.

This clone was detected once. This sequence joins TRBV7-9 and TRBJ2-7, with 8 positions matching TRBD1. V was clipped by 5 bases and J by 3 bases; unmatched bases: 6. The CDR3 is 14 amino acids. In germline, CDR1 is SEHNR, CDR2 FQNEAQ (reference sequence). This chain's CDR3 is CASSAWDRFYEQYF. CDR3 DNA: TGTGCCAGCAGCGCCTGGGACAGGTTCTACGAGCAGTACTTC.

The chain recombines TRBV28 with TRBJ2-1; maybe TRBD2 (6 bases). The CDR3 extends over 16 amino acids. The V and J ends lost 1 base and 5 bases respectively, with 15 bases between them. The germline V gene has CDR1 MDHEN and CDR2 SYDVKM. CDR3 amino acids: CASSLLADGINNEQFF. For the CDR3, the DNA is TGTGCCAGCAGTTTATTAGCGGATGGAATCAACAATGAGCAGTTCTTC.

V is TRBV28 and J is TRBJ1-5; D uncertain. V lost 4 bases to trimming and J lost 0 bases, with 4 bases between them. Germline V gene data show CDR1 as MDHEN and CDR2 as SYDVKM. The CDR3 is 13 residues long. DNA of the CDR3: TGTGCCAGCAGTTCAGATAGCAATCAGCCCCAGCATTTT. This codes for CASSSDSNQPQHF.

The rearrangement links TRBV5-4 to TRBJ1-5; perhaps TRBD1 as D (6 bases). This CDR3 spans 15 amino acids. Between the trimmed V and J ends, which lost 3 bases and 3 bases, there was a span of 13 bases. CDR1 and CDR2 (germline): SGHNT, YYREEE (reference sequence). CDR3 DNA sequence: TGTGCCAGCAGCTGGGGGGGGCAGACCAATCAGCCCCAGCATTTT. Translation gives CASSWGGQTNQPQHF.

This clone has just a few counts. J is TRBJ1-1 and V is TRBV5-1; the D gene is possibly TRBD1 (5 bases). Trimming shortened V by 0 bases and J by 3 bases, and 12 bases separated the two germline ends. CDR3 length: 15 amino acids. The germline gives CDR1 SGHRS, CDR2 YFSETQ. CDR3 bases: TGCGCCAGCAGCTTGGAGGGGAGGCGAGACACTGAAGCTTTCTTT. Its protein is CASSLEGRRDTEAFF.

This clone was detected a few times. The chain recombines TRBV5-1 with TRBJ1-2; TRBD1 matches at 7 bases. Germline assignment: CDR1 SGHRS and CDR2 YFSETQ. The CDR3 sequence is 14 residues long. Trimming at V came to 0 bases and at J to 8 bases, leaving 7 bases not matched to a gene. The CDR3 region is CASSLGKGASGYTF. CDR3 nucleotide sequence: TGCGCCAGCAGCTTGGGAAAGGGGGCTAGCGGCTACACCTTC.

The chain couples TRBV7-2 to TRBJ1-5, with D unclear. The CDR3 is made up of 13 amino acids. V was shortened by 4 bases and J by 4 bases, with 8 bases between the two germline ends. Germline V gene sequence: CDR1 SGHTA, CDR2 FQGNSA. The CDR3 loop reads CASSSTRNQPQHF. In nucleotides, the CDR3 is TGTGCCAGCAGCTCCACACGGAATCAGCCCCAGCATTTT.

This clone was detected only once. V and J are TRBV5-1 and TRBJ1-4, with 10 bases aligning to TRBD1. This CDR3 is 15 amino acids long. Germline lookup yields CDR1 SGHRS and CDR2 YFSETQ. Trimming at V came to 2 bases and at J to 8 bases, leaving 6 bases not matched to a gene. CDR3 DNA: TGCGCCAGCAGCTTATTGGGGACAGGGGAAGAAAAACTGTTTTTT. Translated, it gives CASSLLGTGEEKLFF.

The chain combines TRBV6-5 with TRBJ1-2, with a tentative D call TRBD1 (5 bases). The CDR3 runs to 16 residues. Germline assignment: CDR1 MNHEY and CDR2 SVGAGI. Trimming shortened V by 0 bases and J by 5 bases, and 16 bases separated the two germline ends. CDR3 sequence (DNA): TGTGCCAGCAGTTACTCTCTGTCAGGGCTGAATTATGGCTACACCTTC. Translating it yields CASSYSLSGLNYGYTF.

The chain carries TRBV29-1 and TRBJ2-7; 9 bases are a match to TRBD1. With 7 bases clipped from V and 5 bases from J, the junction kept 6 bases outside the gene matches. The germline gives CDR1 SQVTM, CDR2 ANQGSEA. The CDR3 totals 12 residues. The CDR3 is CSGSGTGHEQYF. In DNA, the CDR3 is TGCAGCGGATCCGGGACAGGGCACGAGCAGTACTTC.

This chain uses TRBV30 with TRBJ1-1; D not resolved. Germline CDR1 and CDR2: GTSNPN and SVGIG (reference sequence). This CDR3 has 16 amino acids. With 4 bases removed from V and 2 bases from J, the gap between germline ends came to 20 bases. The CDR3 bases are TGTGCCTGGACCTTGGGTGTATACTCTAGAAACACTGAAGCTTTCTTT. It is translated as CAWTLGVYSRNTEAFF.

V is TRBV4-2 and J is TRBJ1-4; 7 bases line up with TRBD1. CDR1 LGHNA and CDR2 YNFKEQ come from the germline V gene. V dropped 1 base and J dropped 4; count of bases not matched to a gene: 3. The CDR3 runs to 15 residues. In DNA form, the CDR3 reads TGTGCCAGCAGCCAAGGTCAGGGGGATAATGAAAAACTGTTTTTT. Encoded protein: CASSQGQGDNEKLFF.

This clone was seen more than once but under ten times. The chain links TRBV9 to TRBJ2-1, with TRBD2 identical over 8 bases. This CDR3 spans 15 amino acids. The trim removed 0 bases at V and 1 base at J, leaving 0 bases unmatched. Germline CDR1 SGDLS, CDR2 YYNGEE. The CDR3 here is CASSVAGGSYNEQFF. The CDR3 bases are TGTGCCAGCAGCGTAGCGGGAGGGTCCTACAATGAGCAGTTCTTC.

V and J are TRBV6-5 and TRBJ2-7, with a tentative D call TRBD1 (5 bases). Germline CDR1 reads MNHEY; CDR2 reads SVGAGI. There are 15 residues in the CDR3. Deletions cut 6 bases from V and 2 bases from J, with 17 bases between. CDR3 loop: CASSANRQSTYEQYF. CDR3 bases: TGTGCCAGCAGCGCAAACCGACAGAGCACCTACGAGCAGTACTTC.

This clone showed up just once. The V call is TRBV7-3, the J call TRBJ2-7; D may match TRBD1 or TRBD2 (6 bases each). CDR3 size: 13 residues. Germline loops: CDR1 SGHTA, CDR2 FQGTGA. Deletions cut 5 bases from V and 3 bases from J, with 11 bases between. The CDR3 nucleotides read TGTGCCAGCAGCCAAGGGGGACTCTACGAGCAGTACTTC. It yields the protein CASSQGGLYEQYF.